This T cell receptor beta chain was documented in a study of blood T cell repertoires in COVID-19. Study summary: Acute and convalescent COVID-19 specimens originated in the United States, Italy and Spain. The cDNA or gDNA used as material had been derived from T cells, B-cell-depleted T cells, or PBMCs.

Authors' methods: Estimation of nucleated cell counts was performed using reference gene primer amplification. Clones were read by immunoSEQ multiplex PCR, and TCRdb kept only the in-frame ones, dropping some. For V, J and clone size, that table is used; D and trimming come from the DNA. This table has some 200,000 clones, about nine tenths appearing once. Participants' own reports of clinical history determined their cohort assignment. The germline CDR1 and CDR2 sequences are WNHNN and SYGVQD (reference sequence). This CDR3 is 15 amino acids long. Trimming cost V 0 bases and J 7 bases, with 15 bases left between them.

The source material was PBMCs or T cells enriched from blood (not recorded which). The chain combines TRBV10-1 with TRBJ1-1; weak D call: TRBD1 (5 bases). The clonotype comes from a woman in her thirties or forties with acute COVID-19. The CDR3 sequence is CASSESQGPTGEAFF. The CDR3 bases are TGCGCCAGCAGTGAGTCTCAGGGCCCTACAGGTGAAGCTTTCTTT.